These T cell receptor beta chains were read from a single sample in a study of cytomegalovirus exposure and HLA in healthy donors. Generated by immunoSEQ multiplex PCR, the TCRdb table keeps only in-frame clones and is missing some. This sample has 100,000 or so clones, with 60% to 80% found just once. The specimen sequenced was PBMCs. These receptors originate from a man aged 25-45 years in good health and CMV-seronegative. CDR3s include the opening cysteine and the closing phenylalanine or tryptophan. The order of the fields is CDR3 DNA, CDR3 protein, J gene, clone size, V gene, D gene. D genes are given only for firm matches. The size of a clone is reported for some rows only, either as once, few or many, or as a class for expanded clones.

DNA: TGTGCCAGCAGCTTAAGCCTAGCGGGAGGAGAGACCCAGTACTTC; CDR3: CASSLSLAGGETQYF; J: TRBJ2-5; size: -; V: TRBV7-3; D: TRBD2
DNA: TGTGCCAGCAGCTTACGAGACTCACGCTCGAACACTGAAGCTTTCTTT; CDR3: CASSLRDSRSNTEAFF; J: TRBJ1-1; size: -; V: TRBV11-2; D: -
DNA: TGTGCCAGCAGCCTGGATATAGATACGCAGTATTTT; CDR3: CASSLDIDTQYF; J: TRBJ2-3; size: -; V: TRBV5-6; D: -
DNA: TGTGCCAGCAGTTACTCGGGACAGGGGGCTCCTGAAGCTTTCTTT; CDR3: CASSYSGQGAPEAFF; J: TRBJ1-1; size: -; V: TRBV6-6; D: TRBD1
DNA: TGTGCCAGCAGTATACAGGGTTCCCCCTACGAGCAGTACTTC; CDR3: CASSIQGSPYEQYF; J: TRBJ2-7; size: -; V: TRBV5-5; D: -
DNA: TGTGCCAGCAGTGTCCGGACTAGCGTGAGACTAGAGACCCAGTACTTC; CDR3: CASSVRTSVRLETQYF; J: TRBJ2-5; size: -; V: TRBV6-1; D: TRBD2
DNA: TGTGCCAGCAGTTTGCAGGGGACCTATGGCTACACCTTC; CDR3: CASSLQGTYGYTF; J: TRBJ1-2; size: few; V: TRBV6-5; D: -
DNA: TGTGCCAGCAGCTTAACAAAGCGGGAGGGCCGCCAGTTCTTC; CDR3: CASSLTKREGRQFF; J: TRBJ2-1; size: few; V: TRBV7-3; D: TRBD2
DNA: TGCGCCAGCAGCTTGGCCCCCACGACTGGCGCTGGGGAGCAGTACTTC; CDR3: CASSLAPTTGAGEQYF; J: TRBJ2-7; size: few; V: TRBV5-1; D: -
DNA: TGTGCCAGCAGCTTTAGACTAGCGGAGTACACAGATATGCAGTATTTT; CDR3: CASSFRLAEYTDMQYF; J: TRBJ2-3; size: once; V: TRBV5-6; D: TRBD2
DNA: TGTGCCAGTAGTTCGACAGGCCTGTCCAAAAACATTCAGTACTTC; CDR3: CASSSTGLSKNIQYF; J: TRBJ2-4; size: -; V: TRBV19; D: -
DNA: TGTGCCAGTAGTATATTCCGTGGCCCTGGAAACACCATATATTTT; CDR3: CASSIFRGPGNTIYF; J: TRBJ1-3; size: -; V: TRBV19; D: -
DNA: TGTGCCAGCAGCCCACTCGCCCGCACCGGGGAGCTGTTTTTT; CDR3: CASSPLARTGELFF; J: TRBJ2-2; size: -; V: TRBV7-2; D: -
DNA: TGTGCTAGCAGCGCCAGCGGGATAGGTGAGCAGTTCTTC; CDR3: CASSASGIGEQFF; J: TRBJ2-1; size: -; V: TRBV7-7; D: TRBD2
DNA: TGCGCCAGCAGCGTCGGACTAGTTTACTCCTACAATGAGCAGTTCTTC; CDR3: CASSVGLVYSYNEQFF; J: TRBJ2-1; size: -; V: TRBV5-1; D: TRBD2
DNA: TGTGCCAGCAGCGGGGGGGTGAGACTGAGCTCTGGAAACACCACATATTTT; CDR3: CASSGGVRLSSGNTTYF; J: TRBJ1-3; size: -; V: TRBV5-6; D: -
DNA: TGTGCCAGTAGTATAGATCGCGGCAGAAACTATGGCTACACCTTC; CDR3: CASSIDRGRNYGYTF; J: TRBJ1-2; size: -; V: TRBV19; D: -
DNA: TGTGCCAGCAGCGGGGCTCAGTTCTCGCAAACTAACAATGAGCAGTTCTTC; CDR3: CASSGAQFSQTNNEQFF; J: TRBJ2-1; size: once; V: TRBV7-8; D: -
DNA: TGTGCCAGTAGACCCCTCGGGACAGACCAGAACACTGAAGCTTTCTTT; CDR3: CASRPLGTDQNTEAFF; J: TRBJ1-1; size: -; V: TRBV19; D: TRBD1
DNA: TGCGCCAGCAGCTTCACAGGGGACGTGGAGACCCAGTACTTC; CDR3: CASSFTGDVETQYF; J: TRBJ2-5; size: -; V: TRBV5-1; D: TRBD1
DNA: TGTGCCAGCAGCTCCGGTTACTCCTACAATGAGCAGTTCTTC; CDR3: CASSSGYSYNEQFF; J: TRBJ2-1; size: -; V: TRBV5-5; D: -
DNA: TGTGCCAGCAGCCCCTCCCGGGACAGGCGGGACTATGGCTACACCTTC; CDR3: CASSPSRDRRDYGYTF; J: TRBJ1-2; size: -; V: TRBV5-6; D: TRBD1
DNA: TGCGCCAGCAGCGAAGCGGGACAGCGAAACACTGAAGCTTTCTTT; CDR3: CASSEAGQRNTEAFF; J: TRBJ1-1; size: -; V: TRBV4-3; D: TRBD1
DNA: TGTGCCAGCAGTGGTTATAGCGGGGGGAACAATGAGCAGTTCTTC; CDR3: CASSGYSGGNNEQFF; J: TRBJ2-1; size: few; V: TRBV6-1; D: TRBD2
DNA: TGTGCCAGCAGCACCCGGGACTCCTTTAAGAATGAGCAGTTCTTC; CDR3: CASSTRDSFKNEQFF; J: TRBJ2-1; size: -; V: TRBV14; D: -
DNA: TGTGCCAGCAGCGTTGGGCAGACAGGCGACTATGGCTACACCTTC; CDR3: CASSVGQTGDYGYTF; J: TRBJ1-2; size: few; V: TRBV9; D: -
DNA: TGTGCCAGCAGTGGGTTGCTAGCGGCTCAAGAGACCCAGTACTTC; CDR3: CASSGLLAAQETQYF; J: TRBJ2-5; size: -; V: TRBV6-5; D: TRBD2
DNA: TGTGCCAGCACCTCCCCGGGACAGGGGGCGAAGGGGAGCGCCTACGAGCAGTACTTC; CDR3: CASTSPGQGAKGSAYEQYF; J: TRBJ2-7; size: -; V: TRBV21-1; D: -
DNA: TGTGCCAGCAGTTCGGGGACAGTACTGCAAGAGACCCAGTACTTC; CDR3: CASSSGTVLQETQYF; J: TRBJ2-5; size: few; V: TRBV6-5; D: TRBD1
DNA: TGTGCCAGCAGCTTAGGGGGGGACGTAGGGTACAATGAGCAGTTCTTC; CDR3: CASSLGGDVGYNEQFF; J: TRBJ2-1; size: -; V: TRBV7-9; D: -
DNA: TGCAGCGTCCTACAGGGGTCCTACAATGAGCAGTTCTTC; CDR3: CSVLQGSYNEQFF; J: TRBJ2-1; size: few; V: TRBV29-1; D: TRBD1
DNA: TGTGCCATCAGTGAGTTGGGGGGGAGAGGTGAAGCTTTCTTT; CDR3: CAISELGGRGEAFF; J: TRBJ1-1; size: -; V: TRBV10-3; D: -
DNA: TGTGCCAGTAAGGGGGTGGGTAGGGACAATGAAAAACTGTTTTTT; CDR3: CASKGVGRDNEKLFF; J: TRBJ1-4; size: few; V: TRBV28; D: -
DNA: TGCAGCGTTGATAAGGGACTAGCGATGGATGAGCAGTTCTTC; CDR3: CSVDKGLAMDEQFF; J: TRBJ2-1; size: -; V: TRBV29-1; D: TRBD2
DNA: TGTGCCAGCAGCCCAGGGAATGAAAAACTGTTTTTT; CDR3: CASSPGNEKLFF; J: TRBJ1-4; size: -; V: TRBV6-5; D: -
DNA: TGTGCCAGCAAAGGGGATAGCAATCAGCCCCAGCATTTT; CDR3: CASKGDSNQPQHF; J: TRBJ1-5; size: -; V: TRBV2; D: -
DNA: TGTGCCAGCTCGCCCGTAGGGGGGAGGGCCTACAATGAGCAGTTCTTC; CDR3: CASSPVGGRAYNEQFF; J: TRBJ2-1; size: -; V: TRBV18; D: -
DNA: TGCGCCAGCACCGAATTATTAGGGACAGGGGATACTGAAGCTTTCTTT; CDR3: CASTELLGTGDTEAFF; J: TRBJ1-1; size: -; V: TRBV4-3; D: TRBD1
DNA: TGCGCCGGCACACCTCACGGCGGACAGGGGTTAAACGAGCAGTACTTC; CDR3: CAGTPHGGQGLNEQYF; J: TRBJ2-7; size: -; V: TRBV10-1; D: TRBD1
DNA: TGTGCCAGCAGCGTAGTCGGGGGAGCGGGCGAGCAGTTCTTC; CDR3: CASSVVGGAGEQFF; J: TRBJ2-1; size: few; V: TRBV9; D: -
DNA: TGCGCCAGCAGCTTGGTCGCTGGGGCCAACGTCCTGACTTTC; CDR3: CASSLVAGANVLTF; J: TRBJ2-6; size: -; V: TRBV5-1; D: -
DNA: TGCGCCAGCAGCCAAGCCCCCCTCCAACAGGGGAAACTTAGCAATCAGCCCCAGCATTTT; CDR3: CASSQAPLQQGKLSNQPQHF; J: TRBJ1-5; size: few; V: TRBV4-1; D: TRBD1
DNA: TGTGCCCTGGAGTCCTATGGCTACACCTTC; CDR3: CALESYGYTF; J: TRBJ1-2; size: few; V: TRBV30; D: -
DNA: TGTGCCAGCAGAAACTCAGGGGCTCCTGGTTACAATGAGCAGTTCTTC; CDR3: CASRNSGAPGYNEQFF; J: TRBJ2-1; size: -; V: TRBV2; D: -
DNA: TGTGCCTGGACGCGGGGAGCGGGCTCGGATAGAAAACTGTTTTTT; CDR3: CAWTRGAGSDRKLFF; J: TRBJ1-4; size: few; V: TRBV30; D: -
DNA: TGTGCCAGCAGTGCAACAGGAGATCAGCCCCAGCATTTT; CDR3: CASSATGDQPQHF; J: TRBJ1-5; size: -; V: TRBV2; D: -
DNA: TGTGCCAGCAGCTCGGTGGGAGGGCCCCATAGCACAGATACGCAGTATTTT; CDR3: CASSSVGGPHSTDTQYF; J: TRBJ2-3; size: -; V: TRBV5-4; D: TRBD2
DNA: TGCGCCAGCAGCACTGGTGGGACAGGGGGATACGAGCAGTACTTC; CDR3: CASSTGGTGGYEQYF; J: TRBJ2-7; size: -; V: TRBV5-1; D: TRBD1
DNA: TGTGCCAGCAGCTGGGACAGGACTAATGAAAAACTGTTTTTT; CDR3: CASSWDRTNEKLFF; J: TRBJ1-4; size: -; V: TRBV6-6; D: TRBD1
DNA: TGTGCCAGCAGTTCCGAACCGGGGACAGGGCTGACACCCCTCCACTTT; CDR3: CASSSEPGTGLTPLHF; J: TRBJ1-6; size: once; V: TRBV27; D: TRBD1
DNA: TGTGCCAGCAGAAACCGGGACAGGGGAGCTGAAGCTTTCTTT; CDR3: CASRNRDRGAEAFF; J: TRBJ1-1; size: few; V: TRBV6-5; D: TRBD1
DNA: TGTGCCAGCAGGACCGGGACAGATTACGAGCAGTACTTC; CDR3: CASRTGTDYEQYF; J: TRBJ2-7; size: -; V: TRBV28; D: TRBD1
DNA: TGTGCCAGCAGTCCAACCGGGGACAGGGGAATCTACGAGCAGTACTTC; CDR3: CASSPTGDRGIYEQYF; J: TRBJ2-7; size: -; V: TRBV6-6; D: TRBD1
DNA: TGTGCCAGCAGCCGGGGGCCCCAGCATTTT; CDR3: CASSRGPQHF; J: TRBJ1-5; size: few; V: TRBV28; D: -
DNA: TGTGCCAGCAGCTTGGCACTAGCCCCTTACGAGCAGTACTTC; CDR3: CASSLALAPYEQYF; J: TRBJ2-7; size: once; V: TRBV5-5; D: -